This T cell receptor (beta chain) is from a study of a mutant IDH1 vaccine in newly diagnosed glioma. This clone was recorded once. Libraries were prepared by immunoSEQ multiplex PCR; TCRdb keeps only in-frame clonotypes and omits some of them. Among 55,000 to 70,000 clones listed, 75% to 85% were seen once. The time point denotes: baseline, week 1 (first vaccination visit). Specified treatment: pre-vaccination baseline after standard-of-care therapy. Each of the donors came in with new WHO grade 3 or 4 astrocytomas that were IDH1-mutant and ATRX-lost. CDR1 is GTSNPN, CDR2 SVGIG, per germline (reference sequence). The V gene end was trimmed by 2 bases and the J gene end by 1 base; junction bases not matched to a gene: 1. This CDR3 region has 14 residues.

The sample in question was PBMCs, obtained from a glioma patient treated with radiotherapy, temozolomide or both. The chain couples TRBV30 to TRBJ2-3; 9 nucleotides line up with TRBD2. This clonotype originated in a man in his forties or fifties with glioma. The CDR3 sequence is CAWSSSGGTDTQYF. For the CDR3, the DNA is TGTGCCTGGAGTTCTAGCGGGGGCACAGATACGCAGTATTTT.